What follows describes a single T cell receptor beta chain. Its antigen is unidentified. This sample stems from a study of shared clonotypes between healthy human individuals. For each subset, genomic DNA was distributed in equal portions over several immunoSEQ plates. Tens of thousands of T cell genomes (around 190 ng DNA) went into each sorted-subset replicate. The method was immunoSEQ multiplex PCR; TCRdb's version includes in-frame clones alone and lacks a portion of them. The data contain over a million clones, under 99% of them singletons. Findings of the study overall: Represented diversity, genetic and exposure-history alike, was limited by few donors.

Trimming shortened V by 6 bases and J by 3 bases, and 9 bases separated the two germline ends. The CDR3 is made up of 12 amino acids. In germline, CDR1 is ENHRY, CDR2 SYGVKD. The chain uses TRBV10-3 and TRBJ2-7; D may be TRBD1 (6 bases). This clonotype was obtained from a man younger than 45 in good health. Sequenced material: naive CD4+ T cells sorted from blood. Noted subset: CD45RA+ positively selected. The CDR3 nucleotides are TGTGCCATCAGGGGGGACAACTACGAGCAGTACTTC. It yields the protein CAIRGDNYEQYF.